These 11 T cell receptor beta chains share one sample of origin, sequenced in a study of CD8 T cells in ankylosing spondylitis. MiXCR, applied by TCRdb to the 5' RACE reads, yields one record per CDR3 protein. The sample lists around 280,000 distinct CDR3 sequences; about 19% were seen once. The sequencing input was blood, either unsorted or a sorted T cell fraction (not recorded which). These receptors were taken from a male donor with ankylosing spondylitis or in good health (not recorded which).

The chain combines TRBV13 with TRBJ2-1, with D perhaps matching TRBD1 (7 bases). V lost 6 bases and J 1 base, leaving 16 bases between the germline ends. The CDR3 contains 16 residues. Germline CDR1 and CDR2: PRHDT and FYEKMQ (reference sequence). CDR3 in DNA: TGTGCCAGCAGGTCCGCGGCAGGGGGGTCCTACAATGAGCAGTTCTTC. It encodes CASRSAAGGSYNEQFF.

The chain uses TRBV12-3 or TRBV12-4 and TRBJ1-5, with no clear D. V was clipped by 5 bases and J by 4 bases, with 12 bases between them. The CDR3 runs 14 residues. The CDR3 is CASSPMGPNQPQHF. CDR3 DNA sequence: TGTGCCAGCAGTCCCATGGGCCCTAATCAGCCCCAGCATTTT.

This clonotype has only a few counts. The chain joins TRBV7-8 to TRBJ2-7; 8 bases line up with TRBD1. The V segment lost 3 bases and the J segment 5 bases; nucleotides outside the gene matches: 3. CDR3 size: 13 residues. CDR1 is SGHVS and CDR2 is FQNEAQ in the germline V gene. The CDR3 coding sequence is TGTGCCAGCAGCTTGGACAGGGCGGACGAGCAGTACGTC. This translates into CASSLDRADEQYV.

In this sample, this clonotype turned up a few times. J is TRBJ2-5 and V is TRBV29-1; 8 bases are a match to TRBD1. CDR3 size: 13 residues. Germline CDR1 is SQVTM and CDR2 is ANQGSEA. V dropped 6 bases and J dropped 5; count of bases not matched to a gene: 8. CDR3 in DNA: TGCAGCGTCCCTCAGGGGGCGGGGGAGACCCAGTACTTC. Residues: CSVPQGAGETQYF.

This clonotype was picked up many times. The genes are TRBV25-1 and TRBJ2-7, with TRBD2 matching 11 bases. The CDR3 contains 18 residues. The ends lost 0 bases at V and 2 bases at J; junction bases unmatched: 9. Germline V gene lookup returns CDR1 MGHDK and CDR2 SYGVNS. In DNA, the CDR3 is TGTGCCAGCAGTGAATATGGACCCGGGACTAGCGGCACCTACGAGCAGTACGTC. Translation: CASSEYGPGTSGTYEQYV.

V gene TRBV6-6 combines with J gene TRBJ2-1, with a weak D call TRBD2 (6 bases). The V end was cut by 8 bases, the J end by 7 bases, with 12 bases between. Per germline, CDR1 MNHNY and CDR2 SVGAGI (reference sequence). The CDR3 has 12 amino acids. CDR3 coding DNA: TGTGCCAGCGGCTTAGCGGCTAATGAGCAGTTCTTC. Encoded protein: CASGLAANEQFF.

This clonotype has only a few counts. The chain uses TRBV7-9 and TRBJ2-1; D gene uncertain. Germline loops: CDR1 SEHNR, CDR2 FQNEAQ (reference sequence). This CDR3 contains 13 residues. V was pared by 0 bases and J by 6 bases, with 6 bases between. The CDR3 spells CASSLAQSNEQFF. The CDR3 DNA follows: TGTGCCAGCAGCTTAGCGCAGTCCAATGAGCAGTTCTTC.

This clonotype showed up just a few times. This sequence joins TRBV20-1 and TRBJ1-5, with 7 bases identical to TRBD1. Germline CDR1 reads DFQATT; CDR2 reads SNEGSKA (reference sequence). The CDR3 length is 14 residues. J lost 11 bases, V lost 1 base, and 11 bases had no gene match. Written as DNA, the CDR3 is TGCAGTGCTAGAGCGACAGGGCCCCACGGGGCCCAGCATTTT. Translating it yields CSARATGPHGAQHF.

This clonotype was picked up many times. The CDR3 reads CASSLGGAMYNEQFF. CDR3 nucleotide sequence: TGTGCCAGCAGCTTAGGAGGGGCCATGTACAATGAGCAGTTCTTC. The chain recombines TRBV7-8 with TRBJ2-1; D is tentatively TRBD1 or TRBD2 (5 bases each). Germline CDR1 reads SGHVS; CDR2 reads FQNEAQ. This CDR3 comprises 15 residues. Trimming took off 1 base at V and 4 bases at J, with 11 bases between the two ends.

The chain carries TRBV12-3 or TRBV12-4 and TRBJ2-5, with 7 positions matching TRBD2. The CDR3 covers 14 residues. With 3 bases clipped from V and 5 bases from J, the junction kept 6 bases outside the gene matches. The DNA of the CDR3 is TGTGCCAGCAGTTTTTTTGCGGGAGAGGAGACCCAGTACTTC. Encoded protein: CASSFFAGEETQYF.

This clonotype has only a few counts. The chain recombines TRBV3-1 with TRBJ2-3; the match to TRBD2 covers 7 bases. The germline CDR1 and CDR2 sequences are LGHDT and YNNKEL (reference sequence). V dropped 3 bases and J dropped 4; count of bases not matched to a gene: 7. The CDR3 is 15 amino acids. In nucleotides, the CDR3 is TGTGCCAGCAGCCAGGGAATACTAGCGCCAGATACGCAGTATTTT. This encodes CASSQGILAPDTQYF.